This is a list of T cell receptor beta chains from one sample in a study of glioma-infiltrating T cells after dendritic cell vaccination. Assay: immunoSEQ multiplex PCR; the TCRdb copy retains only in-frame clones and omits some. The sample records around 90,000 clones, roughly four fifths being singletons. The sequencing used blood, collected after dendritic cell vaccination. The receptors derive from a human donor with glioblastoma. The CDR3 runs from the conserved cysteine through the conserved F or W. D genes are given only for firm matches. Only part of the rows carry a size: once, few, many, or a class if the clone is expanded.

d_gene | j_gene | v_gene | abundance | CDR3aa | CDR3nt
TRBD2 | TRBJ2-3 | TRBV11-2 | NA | CASSFRLAGTADTQYF | TGTGCCAGCAGCTTCCGACTAGCGGGGACGGCAGATACGCAGTATTTT
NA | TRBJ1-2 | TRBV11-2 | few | CASSLGDYGYTF | TGTGCCAGCAGCTTAGGAGACTATGGCTACACCTTC
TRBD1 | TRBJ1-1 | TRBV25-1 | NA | CASTGQGAEAFF | TGTGCCAGTACCGGACAGGGGGCCGAGGCTTTCTTT
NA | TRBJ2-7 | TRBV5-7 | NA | CASSLALINRDSSYEQYF | TGTGCCAGCAGCTTGGCCCTGATAAACAGGGATTCGTCCTACGAGCAGTACTTC
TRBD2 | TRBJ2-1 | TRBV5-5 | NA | CASSFQGDASGPAYNEQFF | TGTGCCAGCAGCTTCCAAGGGGACGCTAGCGGACCTGCCTACAATGAGCAGTTCTTC
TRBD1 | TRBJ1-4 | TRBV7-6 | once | CASGRTGPEKLFF | TGTGCCAGCGGGCGGACAGGCCCTGAAAAACTGTTTTTT
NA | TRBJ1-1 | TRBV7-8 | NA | CASSLIGGSTEAFF | TGTGCCAGCAGCTTAATCGGGGGGAGCACTGAAGCTTTCTTT
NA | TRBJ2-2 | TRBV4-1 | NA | CASSLSPANTGELFF | TGCGCCAGCAGCCTCTCCCCTGCGAACACCGGGGAGCTGTTTTTT
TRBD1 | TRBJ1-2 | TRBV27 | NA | CASSLFGTGAFGYTF | TGTGCCAGCAGTTTATTTGGGACAGGGGCTTTCGGCTACACCTTC
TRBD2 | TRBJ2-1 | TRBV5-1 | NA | CASSLVPSGTNNEQFF | TGCGCCAGCAGCTTGGTTCCTAGCGGGACGAACAATGAGCAGTTCTTC
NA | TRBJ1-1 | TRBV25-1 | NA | CASSKLAENTEAFF | TGTGCCAGCAGTAAATTGGCCGAGAACACTGAAGCTTTCTTT
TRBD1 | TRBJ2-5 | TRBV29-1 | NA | CSVKDRGQETQYF | TGCAGCGTGAAAGACAGGGGCCAAGAGACCCAGTACTTC
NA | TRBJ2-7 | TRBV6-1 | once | CASAEESRAEYF | TGTGCCAGCGCGGAGGAGTCCCGGGCGGAGTACTTC
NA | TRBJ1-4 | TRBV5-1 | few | CASSFGGAETNEKLFF | TGCGCCAGCAGCTTTGGGGGCGCCGAAACTAATGAAAAACTGTTTTTT
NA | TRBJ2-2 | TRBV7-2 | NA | CASSLDAGIGGELFF | TGTGCCAGCAGCTTAGATGCAGGGATAGGCGGGGAGCTGTTTTTT
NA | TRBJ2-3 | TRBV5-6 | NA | CASSLVGASTGTQYF | TGTGCCAGCAGCTTGGTGGGGGCCAGTACGGGTACGCAGTATTTT
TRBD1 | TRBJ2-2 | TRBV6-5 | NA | CASSYTGEPTGELFF | TGTGCCAGCAGTTACACAGGGGAGCCCACCGGGGAGCTGTTTTTT
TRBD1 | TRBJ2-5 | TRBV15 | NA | CATSRLTGGGETQYF | TGTGCCACCAGCAGATTAACAGGGGGCGGAGAGACCCAGTACTTC
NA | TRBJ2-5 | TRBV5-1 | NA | CASSTIGGHQETQYF | TGCGCCAGCAGCACTATAGGCGGGCACCAAGAGACCCAGTACTTC
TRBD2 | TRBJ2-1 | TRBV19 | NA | CASRRTSGYGSYNEQFF | TGTGCCAGTAGGCGGACTAGCGGGTATGGCTCCTACAATGAGCAGTTCTTC
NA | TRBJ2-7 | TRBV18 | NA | CASSQTQGGSYEQYF | TGTGCCAGCTCTCAAACCCAGGGAGGTTCCTACGAGCAGTACTTC
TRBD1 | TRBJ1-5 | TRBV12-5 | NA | CASGPTGGRRYSNQPQHF | TGTGCTAGTGGTCCTACAGGGGGAAGGCGGTATAGCAATCAGCCCCAGCATTTT
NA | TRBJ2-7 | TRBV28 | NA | CASSPHVVSSYEQYF | TGTGCCAGCAGCCCACACGTGGTAAGCTCCTACGAGCAGTACTTC
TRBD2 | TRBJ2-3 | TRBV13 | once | CASSLNSGRAIGTDTQYF | TGTGCCAGCAGCTTAAATAGCGGGAGGGCCATAGGTACAGATACGCAGTATTTT
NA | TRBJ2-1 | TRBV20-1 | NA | CSAPTTGEQFF | TGCAGTGCCCCTACTACGGGGGAGCAGTTCTTC
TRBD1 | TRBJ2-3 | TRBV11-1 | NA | CASSIRDRGTDTQYF | TGTGCCAGCAGCATCCGGGACAGGGGAACAGATACGCAGTATTTT
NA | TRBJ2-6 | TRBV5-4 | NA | CASSVPSGANVLTF | TGTGCCAGCAGCGTTCCTTCTGGGGCCAACGTCCTGACTTTC
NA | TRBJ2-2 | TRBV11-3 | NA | CASSLGRGYRGAITGELFF | TGTGCCAGCAGCTTAGGTCGTGGTTATCGGGGGGCGATCACCGGGGAGCTGTTTTTT
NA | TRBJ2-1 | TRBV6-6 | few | CASSYAGGPYEQFF | TGTGCCAGCAGTTACGCAGGAGGTCCGTATGAGCAGTTCTTC
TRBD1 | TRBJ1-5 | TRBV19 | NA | CASSTRRQGRSNQPQHF | TGTGCCAGTAGTACCCGCCGACAGGGTAGGAGCAATCAGCCCCAGCATTTT
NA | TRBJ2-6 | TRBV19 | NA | CASSFRGANVLTF | TGTGCCAGTAGTTTTCGTGGGGCCAACGTCCTGACTTTC
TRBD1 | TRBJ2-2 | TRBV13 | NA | CASSRGQGYRTGELFF | TGTGCCAGCAGCCGCGGACAGGGATATCGCACCGGGGAGCTGTTTTTT
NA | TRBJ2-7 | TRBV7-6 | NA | CASSQNWDIRYEQYF | TGTGCCAGCAGCCAAAATTGGGACATTCGCTACGAGCAGTACTTC
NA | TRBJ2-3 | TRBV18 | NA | CASSRSAGVVTDTQYF | TGTGCCAGCTCACGATCAGCAGGGGTGGTGACAGATACGCAGTATTTT
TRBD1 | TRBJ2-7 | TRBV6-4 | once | CASSETGGTSYEQYF | TGTGCCAGCAGTGAGACAGGGGGAACATCCTACGAGCAGTACTTC
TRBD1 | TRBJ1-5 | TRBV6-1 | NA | CASSDGQGYQPQHF | TGTGCCAGCAGTGATGGACAGGGATATCAGCCCCAGCATTTT
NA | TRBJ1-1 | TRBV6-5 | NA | CASSAGAEAFF | TGTGCCAGCAGCGCAGGGGCTGAAGCTTTCTTT